Listed below are T cell receptor beta chains from one sample, sequenced in a study of OX40 agonist ivuxolimab in advanced cancers. Profiling relied on immunoSEQ multiplex PCR, and the TCRdb table lists in-frame clones only, not all of them. The data show over 70,000 clones, with 78% seen just once and over 4.5% held by the top ten. This material consisted of CD4+ or CD8+ T cells sorted from blood, taken in a trial of the OX40 agonist ivuxolimab. The receptors originated from an adult with an advanced solid tumor such as melanoma, head and neck, liver or kidney cancer. Both conserved end residues are trimmed from each CDR3. The D gene is left open where the match is weak.

TRBJ1-4 TRBV2 . ASGRGRSNEKLF
TRBJ1-1 TRBV19 . ASKTQGRANTEAF
TRBJ1-5 TRBV5-1 . ASSLGLGEGSGNNQPQH
TRBJ1-1 TRBV29-1 . SVEDTPLSSEAF
TRBJ2-7 TRBV5-1 . ASTGQGESYEQY
TRBJ1-1 TRBV5-1 TRBD1 ASSPGQGNTEAF
TRBJ1-1 TRBV19 . ASSMLPGENTEAF
TRBJ1-3 TRBV30 TRBD1 AWSAPPPTRTGPSGNTIY
TRBJ2-7 TRBV5-8 TRBD1 ASSLDGTGNPYEQY
TRBJ1-1 TRBV5-5 . ASSLPTGSTF
TRBJ2-3 TRBV21-1 . ASSKGDRYTDTQY
TRBJ1-2 TRBV6-5 . ASSYGGNYGYT
TRBJ2-1 TRBV5-8 . ASSLGGLYNEQF
TRBJ1-1 TRBV28 TRBD1 ASKLQGSWTEAF
TRBJ1-1 TRBV19 . ASSIFRGQSLRTEAF
TRBJ2-3 TRBV18 TRBD2 ASSLYPTSGGPYTDTQY
TRBJ1-2 TRBV5-1 . ASSLGSYGYT
TRBJ2-2 TRBV18 TRBD1 ASSTGSGTGYTGELF
TRBJ2-2 TRBV18 . ASSPMEHTGELF
TRBJ2-7 TRBV6-6 . ASSEVNYEQY
TRBJ2-1 TRBV10-2 TRBD2 AGRPLAGDNEQF
TRBJ1-5 TRBV27 TRBD1 ASRGTGTGPQH
TRBJ2-4 TRBV11-2 TRBD1 ASRPNTGTGNIQY
TRBJ1-1 TRBV7-2 . ASSFLFGAF
TRBJ1-5 TRBV6-6 . ASSPLKGVSNQPQH
TRBJ1-1 TRBV6-1 . ASSETADVGSKAF
TRBJ2-1 TRBV18 TRBD2 ASSHGTSGVDNEQF
TRBJ2-2 TRBV23-1 . ASSDPGLMNTGELF
TRBJ2-2 TRBV11-3 TRBD2 ASSERTSGRTGELF
TRBJ2-1 TRBV4-1 TRBD2 ASSQDSGLRAYNEQF
TRBJ1-5 TRBV5-8 TRBD1 ASSSGQGGNQPQH
TRBJ2-1 TRBV28 TRBD2 ASPPASGGGEQF
TRBJ2-3 TRBV2 . ASKRPSTDTQY
TRBJ2-2 TRBV6-5 . ASTLDSPGELF
TRBJ2-2 TRBV5-1 . ASSLTRTDNTGELF
TRBJ1-2 TRBV30 . AWSVSLKGYT
TRBJ2-1 TRBV5-1 . ASSSARGSYNEQF
TRBJ2-5 TRBV7-2 . ASSLASPRGGETQY
TRBJ1-1 TRBV18 TRBD1 ASSPGQTNTEAF
TRBJ2-3 TRBV15 . ATSRDRAGTQY
TRBJ2-2 TRBV4-2 . ASSQGLRTLNTGELF
TRBJ2-7 TRBV5-1 . ASSLTGVQSEQY
TRBJ1-5 TRBV28 TRBD1 ASGVPGQSNQPQH
TRBJ2-3 TRBV6-5 . ASSLHPRRDTQY
TRBJ2-5 TRBV7-6 . ASSFHETQY
TRBJ2-5 TRBV10-3 . AIRGEETQY
TRBJ1-1 TRBV25-1 . ASSEGTVGTEAF
TRBJ1-5 TRBV6-1 TRBD1 ASSRTGRDNQPQH
TRBJ2-2 TRBV9 . ASSGGQYTGELF
TRBJ1-5 TRBV18 . ASSQGQNNQPQH
TRBJ2-7 TRBV6-6 TRBD2 ASSSTSGGSYEQY
TRBJ1-2 TRBV2 . ASSELRGSNYGYT
TRBJ1-2 TRBV2 . ASRATQGIGGYT